Included here is one T cell receptor (beta chain) sequence, with context. Its specificity is unknown. Two oligonucleotides, mixed equimolar, formed the beta constant-region primer covering TRBC1 and TRBC2. Nested alpha and beta constant-region primers with the SP2 primer drove four PCR rounds on ligated cDNA. A 12-nucleotide UMI and the SP2 primer were added to the cDNA 3' end by oligonucleotide ligation. From the UMI-ligation and nested PCR reads, TCRdb called clonotypes with MiXCR, one entry per CDR3 protein. The sample records around 160,000 distinct CDR3 sequences, roughly 20% being singletons. Overnight CMV lysate stimulation of fresh PBMCs defined donor CMV status by CD4+ IFNgamma. Cells stained for CD3, CD4, CD8, CD45RA, CD27 and viability were sorted into four CD45RA/CD27 subsets. The data were taken from a study of naive and memory T cell subsets. Broader study findings: Possibly reflecting memory cells re-expressing CD45RA, a few larger clonotypes occurred in naive repertoires, especially CD8.

The CDR3 consists of 17 residues. Unmatched junction bases numbered 7, after V lost 3 bases and J lost 0 bases. The germline gives CDR1 GTSNPN, CDR2 SVGIG (reference sequence). The sequenced material came from naive CD4+ T cells from blood. The clonotype was recovered from a human donor in good health. The chain couples TRBV30 to TRBJ1-6; 8 nucleotides agree with TRBD1. The CDR3 loop reads CAWSRDRTDSYNSPLHF. CDR3 bases: TGTGCCTGGAGCCGGGACAGGACCGACTCCTATAATTCACCCCTCCACTTT.